One and the same sample provided the 8 T cell receptor beta chains below, sequenced in a study of blood T cell repertoires in COVID-19. Repertoires were generated with immunoSEQ multiplex PCR, while TCRdb's copy carries only in-frame clones and drops some. Seen here are about 200,000 clones, approximately 79% observed once, and the top ten hold around 5.5%. Sequencing was carried out using PBMCs or T cells enriched from blood (not recorded which). The origin of the receptors is a woman in her sixties or seventies with acute COVID-19.

The V gene is TRBV5-1, the J gene TRBJ2-7; 7 bases fit TRBD2. The length of the CDR3 is 14 residues. Germline CDR1 SGHRS, CDR2 YFSETQ. J was trimmed by 2 bases and V by 7 bases; bases with no gene match: 9. The DNA of the CDR3 is TGCGCCAGCCACCTTGGGGGGAGGGCCTACGAGCAGTACTTC. As protein: CASHLGGRAYEQYF.

CDR3 protein: CASSPIGKNTGELFF. CDR3 bases: TGTGCCAGCTCACCAATCGGGAAGAACACCGGGGAGCTGTTTTTT. The gene calls are TRBV18 and TRBJ2-2, with D possibly matching TRBD2 (5 bases). This CDR3 region has 15 residues. Trimming removed 2 bases from V and 1 base from J, with 8 bases in between. Germline CDR1 KGHSH, CDR2 LQKENI.

This clone has a handful of counts. The chain uses TRBV7-7 and TRBJ2-1; 9 nucleotides match TRBD1. The CDR3 totals 16 residues. Trimming at V came to 5 bases and at J to 7 bases, leaving 12 bases not matched to a gene. CDR1 is SSHAT and CDR2 is FNYEAQ in the germline V gene (reference sequence). DNA of the CDR3: TGTGCCAGCAGCCTCGGGCGGGACAGGGCGAAGAATGAGCAGTTCTTC. This gives the protein CASSLGRDRAKNEQFF.

The gene calls are TRBV28 and TRBJ1-2, with 8 bases fitting TRBD1. Trimming at V came to 6 bases and at J to 4 bases, leaving 4 bases not matched to a gene. Germline loops: CDR1 MDHEN, CDR2 SYDVKM. This CDR3 is built from 13 residues. The CDR3 is CASRKGQVYGYTF. The CDR3 DNA follows: TGTGCCAGCAGGAAGGGACAGGTCTATGGCTACACCTTC.

V usage is TRBV19 and J usage is TRBJ2-5; 12 nucleotides align to TRBD1. The V and J ends lost 9 bases and 5 bases, in that order; junction bases with no gene match: 7. Germline loops: CDR1 LNHDA, CDR2 SQIVND (reference sequence). This CDR3 spans 14 amino acids. The CDR3 nucleotides are TGTGCCAGCAGGGACAGGGGGCGAGGGGAGACCCAGTACTTC. It is translated as CASRDRGRGETQYF. The variable domain in full, completed from reference TRBV19 and TRBJ2-5, reads DGGITQSPKYLFRKEGQNVTLSCEQNLNHDAMYWYRQDPGQGLRLIYYSQIVNDFQKGDIAEGYSVSREKKESFPLTVTSAQKNPTAFYLCASRDRGRGETQYFGPGTRLLVL.

The chain uses TRBV18 and TRBJ2-1; D possibly corresponds to TRBD2 (6 bases). The CDR3 is 14 residues long. The ends were cut back, 3 bases at V and 4 bases at J, with 10 bases in the middle. Germline CDR1 KGHSH, CDR2 LQKENI. The CDR3 protein is CASSPPGLYNEQFF. The CDR3 DNA follows: TGTGCCAGCTCACCCCCGGGACTGTACAATGAGCAGTTCTTC.

This clone was recorded only once. V gene TRBV9 combines with J gene TRBJ1-1, with TRBD1 matching 7 bases. V lost 4 bases, J lost 1 base, and 4 bases stayed unmatched. The CDR3 runs 14 residues. Per germline, CDR1 SGDLS and CDR2 YYNGEE. In nucleotides, the CDR3 is TGTGCCAGCAGCCGACAGGGCCAGAACACTGAAGCTTTCTTT. It codes for CASSRQGQNTEAFF.

This chain connects TRBV3-1 (or the pseudogene TRBV3-2) to TRBJ1-2; TRBD1 might be the D (5 bases). Germline lookup yields CDR1 LGHDT and CDR2 YNNKEL (reference sequence). The V end was cut by 5 bases, the J end by 7 bases, with 17 bases between. The CDR3 loop spans 14 amino acids. The CDR3 DNA reads TGTGCCAGCAGCACACCGGCCGGGGGACGTGGCTACACCTTC. It translates to CASSTPAGGRGYTF.